Below are 16 T cell receptor beta chains sequenced from a single sample in a study of blood T cells in healthy people across ages. A second PCR of roughly 7 to 11 cycles used a sample-barcoded 5' primer and a J-beta primer mix. TCRdb reanalysed the 5' RACE reads using MiXCR and keeps one entry per CDR3 protein. This table holds some 640,000 distinct CDR3 sequences, around 49% found once. Specimen: blood. These receptors were obtained from a woman aged 55-69 years in good health.

The chain recombines TRBV7-9 with TRBJ2-7, with 14 nucleotides matching TRBD2. CDR3 size: 15 residues. Germline V gives CDR1 SEHNR, CDR2 FQNEAQ (reference sequence). With V trimmed by 5 bases and J by 2 bases, 2 bases remained unmatched. The CDR3: CASSTTSGRAYEQYF. In DNA, the CDR3 is TGTGCCAGCAGCACGACTAGCGGGAGGGCCTACGAGCAGTACTTC.

The V call is TRBV28, the J call TRBJ1-6, with D unresolved. V was shortened by 7 bases and J by 0 bases, with 13 bases between the two germline ends. The CDR3 spans 16 residues. CDR1 is MDHEN and CDR2 is SYDVKM in the germline V gene. In DNA form, the CDR3 reads TGTGCCAGCAACGCACAGCCGAGCTCCTATAATTCACCCCTCCACTTT. Translated: CASNAQPSSYNSPLHF.

The chain is built from TRBV6-1 and TRBJ1-1; 7 nucleotides align to TRBD1. In germline, CDR1 is MNHNS, CDR2 SASEGT. Trimming at V came to 10 bases and at J to 5 bases, leaving 4 bases not matched to a gene. The CDR3 runs to 11 residues. CDR3 bases: TGTGCCACCAGGGGGGCGACTGAAGCTTTCTTT. Amino acids: CATRGATEAFF.

The chain couples TRBV11-1 to TRBJ1-1, with D possibly being TRBD1 (5 bases). This CDR3 has 16 residues. V was clipped by 2 bases and J by 5 bases, with 18 bases between them. Per the germline V gene, CDR1 is SGHAT and CDR2 is FQDESV (reference sequence). The CDR3 DNA is TGTGCCAGCAGCTTAAATGGTCCAGGGACGATTACTGAAGCTTTCTTT. Protein: CASSLNGPGTITEAFF.

Concerning this clonotype itself: Mismatch with germline at one junction end may stem from a read error. V usage is TRBV4-3 and J usage is TRBJ1-6; no clear D gene. Looked up from germline, CDR1 is LGHNA and CDR2 is YSLEER. The CDR3 spans 16 residues. The CDR3 DNA is TGCGCCAGCAGCCAAGAGATGGGAGGATATAATTCACCCCCCCACTTT. It yields the protein CASSQEMGGYNSPPHF.

This clonotype has only a few counts. This chain uses TRBV27 with TRBJ2-7; D remains unclear. In germline, CDR1 is MNHEY, CDR2 SMNVEV (reference sequence). Deletions cut 6 bases from V and 6 bases from J, with 9 bases between. The CDR3 runs 11 residues. The DNA of the CDR3 is TGTGCCAGCAGAATAGCAAGCGAGCAGTACTTC. This gives the protein CASRIASEQYF.

J is TRBJ2-7 and V is TRBV4-2, with D perhaps assigned TRBD1 or TRBD2 (5 bases each). CDR1 and CDR2 (germline): LGHNA, YNFKEQ. V was shortened by 2 bases and J by 9 bases, with 17 bases between the two germline ends. This CDR3 spans 14 amino acids. CDR3 DNA sequence: TGTGCCAGCAGCCAACCAGGGACCTCGACGGGGCAGTACTTC. Protein product: CASSQPGTSTGQYF.

The chain has TRBV10-3 and TRBJ2-1, with 8 positions matching TRBD2. The CDR3 has 15 amino acids. V was pared by 6 bases and J by 2 bases, with 6 bases of the junction left unmatched. CDR1 and CDR2 from the germline V gene are ENHRY and SYGVKD. The CDR3 loop reads CAIRPGLEPYNEQFF. In DNA, the CDR3 is TGTGCCATCAGGCCGGGACTAGAGCCCTACAATGAGCAGTTCTTC.

The J gene is TRBJ2-3, the V gene TRBV7-2, with D possibly TRBD2 on 5 matching bases. The length of the CDR3 is 16 residues. The germline gives CDR1 SGHTA, CDR2 FQGNSA. V lost 0 bases and J 3 bases, leaving 13 bases between the germline ends. The CDR3 sequence: CASSLAGSRSTDTQYF. The CDR3 coding sequence is TGTGCCAGCAGCTTAGCGGGGAGTAGGTCTACAGATACGCAGTATTTT. The full variable domain, in which reference TRBV7-2 and TRBJ2-3 provide the parts outside the CDR3, is GAGVSQSPSNKVTEKGKDVELRCDPISGHTALYWYRQSLGQGLEFLIYFQGNSAPDKSGLPSDRFSAERTGGSVSTLTIQRTQQEDSAVYLCASSLAGSRSTDTQYFGPGTRLTVL.

This clonotype has only a few counts. The rearrangement links TRBV20-1 to TRBJ2-1; TRBD2 matches at 8 bases. The CDR3 loop spans 13 amino acids. The trim removed 1 base at V and 7 bases at J, leaving 3 bases unmatched. Germline V gives CDR1 DFQATT, CDR2 SNEGSKA (reference sequence). The CDR3 here is CSARGTSFNEQFF. In DNA form, the CDR3 reads TGCAGTGCTAGAGGGACTAGCTTTAATGAGCAGTTCTTC.

This clonotype turned up a few times. The chain uses TRBV7-2 and TRBJ2-3; no clear D. Trimming removed 5 bases from V and 2 bases from J, with 20 bases in between. The length of the CDR3 is 17 residues. CDR1 is SGHTA and CDR2 is FQGNSA in the germline V gene. CDR3 coding DNA: TGTGCCAGCAGCCCCAACCAAGCAGGCTCCTTCACAGATACGCAGTATTTT. Its protein is CASSPNQAGSFTDTQYF.

This chain connects TRBV20-1 to TRBJ2-5, with unresolved D. CDR3 length: 14 residues. CDR1 and CDR2 (germline): DFQATT, SNEGSKA (reference sequence). Trimming took off 3 bases at V and 3 bases at J, with 14 bases between the two ends. CDR3 DNA: TGCAGTGCTAGTTCCCCGCGTTCTAAAGAGACCCAGTACTTC. Amino acids: CSASSPRSKETQYF.

This clonotype was counted only a few times. The J gene is TRBJ2-1, the V gene TRBV7-3, with D possibly being TRBD2 (6 bases). Germline CDR1 reads SGHTA; CDR2 reads FQGTGA. V dropped 5 bases and J dropped 9 bases, with 23 bases sitting between them. This CDR3 is 16 amino acids long. CDR3 sequence (DNA): TGTGCCAGCAGCCAAGGGACTGCCGTCGGTGGTGGTGAGCAGTTCTTC. Amino acids: CASSQGTAVGGGEQFF.

The rearrangement uses TRBV4-3 and TRBJ2-1; D is unclear. V lost 4 bases and J lost 1, with 11 bases in between. This CDR3 has 15 amino acids. Germline assignment: CDR1 LGHNA and CDR2 YSLEER. In DNA form, the CDR3 reads TGCGCCAGCAGCCGATCCCATGGGTCCTACAATGAGCAGTTCTTC. Translated: CASSRSHGSYNEQFF.

The chain recombines TRBV3-1 with TRBJ1-2, with D unclear. The V end was cut by 1 base, the J end by 6 bases, with 18 bases between. In germline, CDR1 is LGHDT, CDR2 YNNKEL (reference sequence). There are 16 residues in the CDR3. The CDR3 loop is CASSQGRQRVANGYTF. Here the CDR3 DNA reads TGTGCCAGCAGCCAAGGTCGCCAGAGGGTCGCAAATGGCTACACCTTC.

V usage is TRBV24-1 and J usage is TRBJ1-5; D might be TRBD1 (6 bases). CDR1 and CDR2 (germline): KGHDR, SFDVKD. V was shortened by 4 bases and J by 5 bases, with 17 bases between the two germline ends. This CDR3 is built from 16 residues. The CDR3 protein is CATSETGFGQDQPQHF. In DNA form, the CDR3 reads TGTGCCACCAGTGAAACAGGGTTTGGCCAGGATCAGCCCCAGCATTTT.